A selection of T cell receptor beta chains follows, all from one sample in a study of cytomegalovirus exposure and HLA in healthy donors. TCRdb keeps only in-frame clones here, not all; method: immunoSEQ multiplex PCR. The table shows fewer than 250,000 clones, with roughly 82% occurring only once. The sequenced sample was PBMCs. Receptors originate from a young woman in good health and CMV-seronegative. The CDR3 runs from the conserved cysteine through the conserved F or W. D genes are given only for firm matches. A clone size is listed for some rows: how often the clone was seen (once, few, many), or a class if it is expanded.

-	16	TRBV9	-	TRBJ2-5	TGTGCCAGCAGCGTAGCTCGCGCAGGGGCCCAAGAGACCCAGTACTTC	CASSVARAGAQETQYF
-	15	TRBV5-1	-	TRBJ1-1	TGCGCCAGCAGCTGGGGGACACCGATGAACACTGAAGCTTTCTTT	CASSWGTPMNTEAFF
-	15	TRBV6-4	-	TRBJ2-6	TGTGCCAGCAGTGGTGACAGTTCTGGGGCCAACGTCCTGACTTTC	CASSGDSSGANVLTF
TRBD2	17	TRBV10-2	-	TRBJ2-3	TGCGCCAGCAGTGAGAGCAAACTAGCGACTAGCACAGATACGCAGTATTTT	CASSESKLATSTDTQYF
-	14	TRBV12-5	-	TRBJ1-6	TGTGCTAGTGGTTTATGGCAGGGAGGCTCACCCCTCCACTTT	CASGLWQGGSPLHF
-	13	TRBV18	-	TRBJ2-7	TGTGCCAGCTCACCAGGACAGACCTACGAGCAGTACTTC	CASSPGQTYEQYF
TRBD2	15	TRBV7-6	-	TRBJ2-3	TGTGCCAGCAGCAGAGGGACTAGCTCTACAGATACGCAGTATTTT	CASSRGTSSTDTQYF
TRBD1	14	TRBV14	few	TRBJ2-7	TGTGCCCGGGCCGGAAGACAGGGAACTTACGAGCAGTACTTC	CARAGRQGTYEQYF
-	21	TRBV28	-	TRBJ1-5	TGTGCCAGCAGTTTAAGTTTAGGAAGACAGGTTTCTCGGGGTAGCAATCAGCCCCAGCATTTT	CASSLSLGRQVSRGSNQPQHF
-	14	TRBV11-3	-	TRBJ2-6	TGTGCCAGCAGCCCAATCTCTGGGGCCAACGTCCTGACTTTC	CASSPISGANVLTF
TRBD1	15	TRBV15	-	TRBJ1-1	TGTGCCACCAGCAGAGGGGGACAGTTGAACACTGAAGCTTTCTTT	CATSRGGQLNTEAFF
TRBD1	15	TRBV27	-	TRBJ2-7	TGTGCCAGCAGTCCCGGGACAGGGGGGCCATACGAGCAGTACTTC	CASSPGTGGPYEQYF